The clone carrying this TCR beta chain was found a few times. Its antigen is unidentified. The study reverse transcribed the entire isolated RNA, so it sequenced expressed TCRB transcripts. Clones were sequenced by immunoSEQ multiplex PCR, and TCRdb holds only the in-frame ones, with some missing. The sample yields 600,000 to 750,000 clones, roughly 12% seen once. These data originate in a study of beta chain features in type 1 diabetes. Whole-study findings and limits: Within each of all four CD4+ subsets, Type 1 diabetes patients had TCRB CDR3s that were moderately but significantly shorter.

Per the germline V gene, CDR1 is SGDLS and CDR2 is YYNGEE. This CDR3 region has 17 residues. Trimming pared 0 bases from V and 2 bases from J, leaving 15 bases between. Sample: naive CD4+ T cells from blood. This sequence originates from a man aged 30 to 45 with type 1 diabetes. This chain uses TRBV9 with TRBJ2-1; perhaps TRBD1 as D (6 bases). The DNA of the CDR3 is TGTGCCAGCAGCGTAGGGACAGAAATATCCCCCTACAATGAGCAGTTCTTC. This translates into CASSVGTEISPYNEQFF.